This T cell receptor beta chain was obtained from a study of response to subunit inactivated influenza vaccine listed by TCRdb under 2018. Regarding the research as a whole: To follow how T cells responded to a trivalent subunit inactivated influenza vaccine, the researchers relied on deep quantitative profiling of the T cell receptor repertoire. What the study reported, not specific to this receptor: It was suggested by the authors that each seasonal influenza vaccination may recruit only a limited number of new T cells.

Libraries were prepared through RT-PCR. Sequenced using an Illumina HiSeq 2500. TCRdb cleaned the public reads at Q25 with fastp, built clones with MiXCR and kept in-frame beta chains. Each entry is one CDR3 protein sequence, shown with its most common DNA and genes. The sample yields a few hundred thousand distinct CDR3 sequences; around a fifth were counted once. Jointly, the top ten make up about 10% of the sample. This clonotype was recorded at least ten times. No cognate antigen has been identified for it. Germline and junction disagree at one end, which may indicate a read error. The CDR3 holds 12 amino acids from the cysteine to the phenylalanine. Of the read, only the CDR3 DNA is kept; its 36 bases are in frame from base 1. CDR1 is given as SGHRS and CDR2 as YFSETQ, both from the germline V gene.

The sample in question was PBMCs from blood, obtained about 20 months after vaccination. This receptor was taken from a man between 50 and 69 years old who received an inactivated influenza vaccine. Donor details come from another sample of the same person, matched by shared clones. The chain links TRBV5-1 with TRBJ1-2; the D gene assignment is ambiguous. The CDR3: CASSLAGYGYTF. The DNA reads as follows: TGCGCCAGCAGTTTGGCAGGATATGGCTACACCTTC.